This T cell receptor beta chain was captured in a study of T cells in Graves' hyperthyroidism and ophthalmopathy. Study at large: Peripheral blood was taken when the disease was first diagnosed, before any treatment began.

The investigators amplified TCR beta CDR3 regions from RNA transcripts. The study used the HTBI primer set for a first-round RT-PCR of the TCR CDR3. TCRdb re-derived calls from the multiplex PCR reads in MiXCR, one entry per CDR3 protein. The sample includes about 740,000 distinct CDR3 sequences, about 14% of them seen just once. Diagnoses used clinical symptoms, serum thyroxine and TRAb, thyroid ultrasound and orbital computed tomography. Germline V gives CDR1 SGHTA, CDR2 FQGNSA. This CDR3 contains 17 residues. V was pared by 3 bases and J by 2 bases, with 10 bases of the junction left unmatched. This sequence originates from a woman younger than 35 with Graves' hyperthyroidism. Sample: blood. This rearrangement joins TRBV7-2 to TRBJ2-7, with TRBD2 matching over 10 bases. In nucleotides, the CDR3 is TGTGCCAGCAGCTTTATCATAGCGGGAGGACTTGCCTACGAGCAGTACTTC. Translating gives CASSFIIAGGLAYEQYF.